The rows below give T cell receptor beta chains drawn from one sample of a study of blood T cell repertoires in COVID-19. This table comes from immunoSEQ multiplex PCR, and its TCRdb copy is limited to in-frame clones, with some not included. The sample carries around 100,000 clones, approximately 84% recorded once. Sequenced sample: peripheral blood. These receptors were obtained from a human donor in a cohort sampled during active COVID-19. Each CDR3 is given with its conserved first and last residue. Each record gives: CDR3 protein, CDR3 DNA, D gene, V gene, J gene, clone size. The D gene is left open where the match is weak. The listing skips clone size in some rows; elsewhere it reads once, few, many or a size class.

CASSQDLEGATGYTF	TGCGCCAGCAGCCAAGATCTGGAGGGGGCAACGGGCTACACCTTC	TRBD1	TRBV4-1	TRBJ1-2	once
CASSLGSGGDTYEQYF	TGTGCCAGCTCACTCGGATCGGGGGGGGATACGTACGAGCAGTACTTC	TRBD2	TRBV18	TRBJ2-7	NA
CASSVSLWDTAHSGNTIYF	TGTGCCAGCAGCGTTTCTCTTTGGGACACGGCGCACTCTGGAAACACCATATATTTT	NA	TRBV6-2/TRBV6-3	TRBJ1-3	NA
CASSSQTESYEQYF	TGTGCCAGCAGCTCGCAGACAGAGTCCTACGAGCAGTACTTC	NA	TRBV7-2	TRBJ2-7	NA
CASSILRVNEQFF	TGTGCCAGTAGTATCCTCAGGGTCAATGAGCAGTTCTTC	NA	TRBV19	TRBJ2-1	NA
CASRYGQSFEQFF	TGTGCCAGCAGATATGGACAGTCCTTTGAGCAGTTCTTC	NA	TRBV27	TRBJ2-1	NA
CASSLYAGGYTF	TGTGCCAGCAGCTTGTACGCGGGGGGCTACACCTTC	NA	TRBV5-6	TRBJ1-2	NA
CASSRDRAGGELFF	TGTGCCAGCAGCCGGGACAGGGCTGGCGGGGAGCTGTTTTTT	TRBD1	TRBV6-5	TRBJ2-2	once
CASSPDSSGNTIYF	TGTGCCAGCAGCCCTGACAGCTCTGGAAACACCATATATTTT	NA	TRBV5-4	TRBJ1-3	NA
CASSTQTTYNEQFF	TGTGCCAGCAGCACACAGACCACCTACAATGAGCAGTTCTTC	NA	TRBV6-5	TRBJ2-1	NA
CASSLLTLAVNTEAFF	TGTGCCAGCAGTTTATTAACTCTGGCGGTGAACACTGAAGCTTTCTTT	NA	TRBV28	TRBJ1-1	NA
CASSLGQGATNEKLFF	TGTGCCAGCAGCTTGGGACAGGGGGCAACTAATGAAAAACTGTTTTTT	TRBD1	TRBV5-8	TRBJ1-4	NA
CASSQAGGESYNEQFF	TGTGCCAGCAGCCAGGCCGGGGGGGAGTCCTACAATGAGCAGTTCTTC	TRBD2	TRBV4-2	TRBJ2-1	once
CASSSPAARVGYTF	TGTGCCAGCAGCTCCCCGGCCGCACGGGTCGGCTACACCTTC	NA	TRBV5-4	TRBJ1-2	few